Below are 9 T cell receptor beta chains sequenced from a single sample in a study of technical replicates of blood from several donors. TCRdb's table, derived via immunoSEQ multiplex PCR, lists solely in-frame clones and lacks some. Of 80,000 or so clones listed, about 81% are singletons. Specimen: PBMCs. The receptors come from a human donor in good health. Some clones in this sample may be carry-over from other donors' samples.

This chain joins TRBV19 and TRBJ1-1; TRBD1 might be the D (6 bases). Germline loops: CDR1 LNHDA, CDR2 SQIVND (reference sequence). CDR3 length: 15 residues. Trimming left V 5 bases short and J 0 bases short, with 13 bases between. CDR3 residues: CASSPNRALNTEAFF. In nucleotides, the CDR3 is TGTGCCAGTAGTCCCAACAGGGCCCTGAACACTGAAGCTTTCTTT.

The chain recombines TRBV18 with TRBJ2-2, with D unclear. Trimming cost V 3 bases and J 3 bases, with 8 bases left between them. The CDR3 is made up of 14 amino acids. Germline lookup yields CDR1 KGHSH and CDR2 LQKENI. The CDR3 is CASSPRQDTGELFF. CDR3 coding DNA: TGTGCCAGCTCACCGAGACAAGACACCGGGGAGCTGTTTTTT.

The chain couples TRBV29-1 to TRBJ2-7; 7 nucleotides match TRBD1. The germline gives CDR1 SQVTM, CDR2 ANQGSEA. The V gene end was trimmed by 7 bases and the J gene end by 2 bases; junction bases not matched to a gene: 11. The length of the CDR3 is 14 residues. CDR3 residues: CSATGTGTAYEQYF. DNA for the CDR3: TGCAGCGCTACCGGAACCGGGACAGCCTACGAGCAGTACTTC.

The rearrangement uses TRBV5-1 and TRBJ2-3, with 7 bases aligning to TRBD1. J gave up 2 bases and V 0 bases, and 3 bases lay outside the gene matches. The CDR3 covers 15 residues. CDR1 and CDR2 from the germline V gene are SGHRS and YFSETQ. The CDR3 DNA reads TGCGCCAGCAGCTTGGCGGGACAGACCACAGATACGCAGTATTTT. This codes for CASSLAGQTTDTQYF.

This clone has more than one count but fewer than ten. The chain uses TRBV4-1 and TRBJ2-3; D remains unclear. CDR1 is MGHRA and CDR2 is YSYEKL in the germline V gene. The CDR3 sequence is 15 residues long. V was shortened by 1 base and J by 4 bases, with 12 bases between the two germline ends. CDR3 coding DNA: TGCGCCAGCAGCCAAGTTATCGGTGTCGCAGATACGCAGTATTTT. Protein product: CASSQVIGVADTQYF.

About this clone itself: One end of the junction varies from germline; a read error may be responsible. The chain employs TRBV29-1 and TRBJ2-7; D may be TRBD2 (6 bases). CDR1 and CDR2 (germline): SQVTM, ANQGSEA. There are 13 residues in the CDR3. The CDR3 loop is CSAADYSSYGQYF. In nucleotides, the CDR3 is TGCAGCGCCGCGGACTACAGCTCCTACGGGCAGTACTTC.

This clone was observed a single time. This chain connects TRBV7-2 to TRBJ2-7, with 7 bases that match TRBD1. V lost 4 bases and J lost 3; bases outside the gene matches: 6. The CDR3 length is 14 residues. CDR1 is SGHTA, CDR2 FQGNSA, per germline. The CDR3 DNA follows: TGTGCCAGCAGCTCGACAGGGTCGAGCTACGAGCAGTACTTC. Translated: CASSSTGSSYEQYF.

The chain employs TRBV18 and TRBJ2-5; the D gene is possibly TRBD1 (6 bases). Trimming took off 3 bases at V and 1 base at J, with 12 bases between the two ends. Germline CDR1 reads KGHSH; CDR2 reads LQKENI. The CDR3 loop spans 15 amino acids. The CDR3 DNA reads TGTGCCAGCTCACCCTCGGACAGTCCCCAAGAGACCCAGTACTTC. Its protein product is CASSPSDSPQETQYF.

Concerning this clone itself: One end of the junction is discordant with germline, which a read error may explain. V is TRBV5-1 and J is TRBJ1-5; 9 bases align to TRBD1. Germline loops: CDR1 SGHRS, CDR2 YFSETQ. The CDR3 is 14 residues long. The CDR3 bases are TGCGCCAGCAGTTTGGACAGGGGCGGACAGCCCCAGCATTTT. Translating gives CASSLDRGGQPQHF.